Given below is one T cell receptor beta chain in context. The assay was immunoSEQ multiplex PCR, and TCRdb's table has in-frame clones only and misses some. The profile shows hundreds of thousands of clones, 90% of them singletons. These data belong to a study of blood T cell repertoires in COVID-19. The overall study: The origin of the acute and convalescent COVID-19 samples was the United States, Italy and Spain.

The CDR3 is 12 amino acids. Germline V gives CDR1 SGHDT, CDR2 YYEEEE. Trimming removed 2 bases from V and 10 bases from J; junction bases left unmatched: 3. Donors were grouped by their self-reported clinical history. Specimen: PBMCs or T cells enriched from blood (not recorded which). This sequence originates from a man in his 60s who had recovered from COVID-19. This chain connects TRBV5-6 to TRBJ1-2, with 9 bases matching TRBD1. The CDR3, as DNA: TGTGCCAGCAGCTTCAGACAGGGGGACTACACCTTC. This gives the protein CASSFRQGDYTF.